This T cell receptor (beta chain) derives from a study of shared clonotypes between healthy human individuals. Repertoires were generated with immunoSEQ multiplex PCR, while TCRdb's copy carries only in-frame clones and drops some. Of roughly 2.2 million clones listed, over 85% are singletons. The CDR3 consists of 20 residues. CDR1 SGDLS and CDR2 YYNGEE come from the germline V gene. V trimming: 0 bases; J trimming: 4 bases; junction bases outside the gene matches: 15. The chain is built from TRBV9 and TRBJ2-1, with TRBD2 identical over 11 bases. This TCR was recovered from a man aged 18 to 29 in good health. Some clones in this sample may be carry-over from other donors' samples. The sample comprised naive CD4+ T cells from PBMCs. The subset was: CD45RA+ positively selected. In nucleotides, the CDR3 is TGTGCCAGCAGCGTAGGAACGGGGACTAGCGGCCCTGTTAGGTACAATGAGCAGTTCTTC. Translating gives CASSVGTGTSGPVRYNEQFF.